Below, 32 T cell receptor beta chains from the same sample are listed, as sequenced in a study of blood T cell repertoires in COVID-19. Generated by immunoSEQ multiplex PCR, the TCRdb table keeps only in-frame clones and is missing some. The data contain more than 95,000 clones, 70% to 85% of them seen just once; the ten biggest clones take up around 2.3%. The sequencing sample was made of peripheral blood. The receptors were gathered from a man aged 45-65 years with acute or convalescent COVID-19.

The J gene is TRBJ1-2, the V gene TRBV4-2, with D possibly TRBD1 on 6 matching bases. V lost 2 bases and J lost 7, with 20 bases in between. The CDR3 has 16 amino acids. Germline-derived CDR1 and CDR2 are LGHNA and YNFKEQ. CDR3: CASSQPSTWGGLGYTF. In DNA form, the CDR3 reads TGTGCCAGCAGCCAACCTTCGACATGGGGGGGGCTTGGCTACACCTTC.

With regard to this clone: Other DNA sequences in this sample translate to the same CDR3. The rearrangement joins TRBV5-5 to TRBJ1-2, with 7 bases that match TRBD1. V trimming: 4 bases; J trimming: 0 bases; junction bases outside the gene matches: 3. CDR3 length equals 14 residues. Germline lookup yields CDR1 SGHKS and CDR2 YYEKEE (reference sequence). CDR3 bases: TGTGCCAGCAGCCTAGGACAGGCTAACTATGGCTACACCTTC. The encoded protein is CASSLGQANYGYTF.

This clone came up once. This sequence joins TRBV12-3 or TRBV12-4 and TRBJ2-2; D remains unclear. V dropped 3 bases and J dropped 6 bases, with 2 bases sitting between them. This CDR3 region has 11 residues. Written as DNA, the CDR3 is TGTGCCAGCAGTTTCGCCGGGGAGCTGTTTTTT. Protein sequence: CASSFAGELFF.

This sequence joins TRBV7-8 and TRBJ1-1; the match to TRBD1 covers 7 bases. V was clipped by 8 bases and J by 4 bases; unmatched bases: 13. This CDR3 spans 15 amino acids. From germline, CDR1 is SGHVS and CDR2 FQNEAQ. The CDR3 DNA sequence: TGTGCCAGCTGCCTTCGAGGGGGCCTAAGCACTGAAGCTTTCTTT. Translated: CASCLRGGLSTEAFF.

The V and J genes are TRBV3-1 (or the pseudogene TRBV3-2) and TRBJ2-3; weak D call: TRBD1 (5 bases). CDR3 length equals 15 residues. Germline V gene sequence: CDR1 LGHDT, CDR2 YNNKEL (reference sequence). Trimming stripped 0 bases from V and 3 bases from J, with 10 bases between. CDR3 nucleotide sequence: TGTGCCAGCAGCCAAGAGTATAGGGGTACAGATACGCAGTATTTT. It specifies CASSQEYRGTDTQYF.

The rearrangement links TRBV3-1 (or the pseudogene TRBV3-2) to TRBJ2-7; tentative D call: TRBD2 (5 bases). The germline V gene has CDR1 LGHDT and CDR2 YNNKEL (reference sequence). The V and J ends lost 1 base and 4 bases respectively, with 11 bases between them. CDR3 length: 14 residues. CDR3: CASSQGQAEYEQYF. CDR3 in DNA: TGTGCCAGCAGCCAAGGGCAAGCGGAGTACGAGCAGTACTTC.

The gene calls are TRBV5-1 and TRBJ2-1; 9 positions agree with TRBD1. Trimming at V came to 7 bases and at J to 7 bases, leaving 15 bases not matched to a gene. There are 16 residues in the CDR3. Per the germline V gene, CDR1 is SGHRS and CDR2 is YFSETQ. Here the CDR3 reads CASGQNGQGSPNEQFF. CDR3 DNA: TGCGCCAGCGGCCAGAATGGACAGGGGAGCCCTAATGAGCAGTTCTTC. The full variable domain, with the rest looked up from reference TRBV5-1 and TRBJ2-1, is KAGVTQTPRYLIKTRGQQVTLSCSPISGHRSVSWYQQTPGQGLQFLFEYFSETQRNKGNFPGRFSGRQFSNSRSEMNVSTLELGDSALYLCASGQNGQGSPNEQFFGPGTRLTVL.

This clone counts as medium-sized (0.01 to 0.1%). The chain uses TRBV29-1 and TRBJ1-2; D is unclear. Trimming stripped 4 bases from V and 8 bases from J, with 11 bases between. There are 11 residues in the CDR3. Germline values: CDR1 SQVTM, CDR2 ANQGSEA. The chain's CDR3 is CSVGGSEGYTF. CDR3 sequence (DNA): TGCAGCGTTGGAGGATCGGAGGGCTACACCTTC.

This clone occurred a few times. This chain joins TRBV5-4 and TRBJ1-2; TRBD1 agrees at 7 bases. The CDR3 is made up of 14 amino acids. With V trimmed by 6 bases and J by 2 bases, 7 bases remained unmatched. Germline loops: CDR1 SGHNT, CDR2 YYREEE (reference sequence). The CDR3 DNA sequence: TGTGCCAGCACAACGGGACAGACGAACTATGGCTACACCTTC. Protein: CASTTGQTNYGYTF. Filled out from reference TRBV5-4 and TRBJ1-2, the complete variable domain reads ETGVTQSPTHLIKTRGQQVTLRCSSQSGHNTVSWYQQALGQGPQFIFQYYREEENGRGNFPPRFSGLQFPNYSSELNVNALELDDSALYLCASTTGQTNYGYTFGSGTRLTVV.

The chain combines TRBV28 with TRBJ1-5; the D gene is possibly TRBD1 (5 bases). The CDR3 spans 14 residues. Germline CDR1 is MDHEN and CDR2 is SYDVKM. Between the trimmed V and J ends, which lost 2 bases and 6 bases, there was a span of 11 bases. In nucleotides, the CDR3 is TGTGCCAGCAGTTTACAGTCAGGGTCTCAGCCCCAGCATTTT. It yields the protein CASSLQSGSQPQHF.

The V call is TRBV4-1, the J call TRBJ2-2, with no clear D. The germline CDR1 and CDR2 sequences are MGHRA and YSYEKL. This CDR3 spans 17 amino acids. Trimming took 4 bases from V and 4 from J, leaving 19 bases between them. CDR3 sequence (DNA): TGCGCCAGCAGCCTCGCAACCGGCGGCCGAAGCACCGGGGAGCTGTTTTTT. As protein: CASSLATGGRSTGELFF.

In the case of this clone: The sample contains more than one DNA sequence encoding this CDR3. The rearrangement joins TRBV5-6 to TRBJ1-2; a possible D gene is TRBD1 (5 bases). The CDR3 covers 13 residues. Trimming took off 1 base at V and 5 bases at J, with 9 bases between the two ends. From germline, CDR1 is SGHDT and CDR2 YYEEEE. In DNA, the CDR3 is TGTGCCAGCAGCTTGAGGCAGGGATATGGCTACACCTTC. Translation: CASSLRQGYGYTF.

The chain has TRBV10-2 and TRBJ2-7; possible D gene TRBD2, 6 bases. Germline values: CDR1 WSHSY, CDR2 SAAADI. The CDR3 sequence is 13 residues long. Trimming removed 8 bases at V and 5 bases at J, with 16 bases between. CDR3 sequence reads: CASAGTPVHEQYF. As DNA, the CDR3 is TGCGCCAGCGCCGGGACTCCCGTTCACGAGCAGTACTTC.

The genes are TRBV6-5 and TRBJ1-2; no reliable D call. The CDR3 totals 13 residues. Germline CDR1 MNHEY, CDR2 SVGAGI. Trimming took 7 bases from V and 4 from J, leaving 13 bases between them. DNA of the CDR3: TGTGCCAGCAAGGTTGGAGACTTCTATGGCTACACCTTC. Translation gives CASKVGDFYGYTF.

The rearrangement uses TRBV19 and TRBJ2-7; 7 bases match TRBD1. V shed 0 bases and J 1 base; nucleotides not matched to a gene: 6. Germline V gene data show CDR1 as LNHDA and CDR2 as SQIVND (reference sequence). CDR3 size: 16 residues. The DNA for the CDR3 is TGTGCCAGTAGTATAGACGGGACAGAGAGGTCCTACGAGCAGTACTTC. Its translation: CASSIDGTERSYEQYF.

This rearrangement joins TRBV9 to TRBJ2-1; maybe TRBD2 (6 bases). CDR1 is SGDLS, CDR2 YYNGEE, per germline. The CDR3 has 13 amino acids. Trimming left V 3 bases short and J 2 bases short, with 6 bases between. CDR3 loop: CASSGGAYNEQFF. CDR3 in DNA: TGTGCCAGCAGCGGGGGGGCCTACAATGAGCAGTTCTTC.

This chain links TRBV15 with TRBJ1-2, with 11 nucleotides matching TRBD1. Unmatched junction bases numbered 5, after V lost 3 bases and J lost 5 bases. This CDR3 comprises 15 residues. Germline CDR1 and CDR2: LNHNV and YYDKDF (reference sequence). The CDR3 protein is CATSSSGTGGYGYTF. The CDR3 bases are TGTGCCACCAGCAGCTCCGGGACAGGGGGATATGGCTACACCTTC.

CDR3 sequence: CASSMGTRYGYTF. CDR3 sequence (DNA): TGTGCCAGTAGTATGGGGACACGGTATGGCTACACCTTC. The chain combines TRBV19 with TRBJ1-2, with D possibly being TRBD1 (6 bases). Looked up from germline, CDR1 is LNHDA and CDR2 is SQIVND (reference sequence). V was pared by 3 bases and J by 5 bases, with 10 bases between. This CDR3 contains 13 residues.

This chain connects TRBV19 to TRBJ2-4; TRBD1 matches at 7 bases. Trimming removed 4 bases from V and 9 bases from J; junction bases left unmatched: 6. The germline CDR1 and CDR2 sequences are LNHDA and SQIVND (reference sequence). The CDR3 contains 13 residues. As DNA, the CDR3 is TGTGCCAGTAGTACCGGGACAGAAGGCATTCAGTACTTC. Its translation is CASSTGTEGIQYF.

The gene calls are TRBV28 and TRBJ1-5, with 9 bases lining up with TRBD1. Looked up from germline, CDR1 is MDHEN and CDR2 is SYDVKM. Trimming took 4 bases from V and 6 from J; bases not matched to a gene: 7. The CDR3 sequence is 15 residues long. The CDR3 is CASSSGTGMGQPQHF. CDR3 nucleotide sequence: TGTGCCAGCAGTTCCGGGACAGGGATGGGTCAGCCCCAGCATTTT.

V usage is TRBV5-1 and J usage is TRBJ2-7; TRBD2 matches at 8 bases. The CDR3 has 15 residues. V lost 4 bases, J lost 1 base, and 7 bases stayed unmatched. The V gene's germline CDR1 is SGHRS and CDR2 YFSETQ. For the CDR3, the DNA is TGCGCCAGCAGCCGGGAGGGTGGAGGTTCCTACGAGCAGTACTTC. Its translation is CASSREGGGSYEQYF. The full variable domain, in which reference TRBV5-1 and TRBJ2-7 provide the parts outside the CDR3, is KAGVTQTPRYLIKTRGQQVTLSCSPISGHRSVSWYQQTPGQGLQFLFEYFSETQRNKGNFPGRFSGRQFSNSRSEMNVSTLELGDSALYLCASSREGGGSYEQYFGPGTRLTVT.

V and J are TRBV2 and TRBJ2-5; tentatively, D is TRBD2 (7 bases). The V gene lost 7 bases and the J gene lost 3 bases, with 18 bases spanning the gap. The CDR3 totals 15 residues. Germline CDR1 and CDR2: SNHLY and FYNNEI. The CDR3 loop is CASKRWGEGEETQYF. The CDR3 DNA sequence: TGTGCCAGCAAGAGGTGGGGGGAGGGGGAAGAGACCCAGTACTTC.

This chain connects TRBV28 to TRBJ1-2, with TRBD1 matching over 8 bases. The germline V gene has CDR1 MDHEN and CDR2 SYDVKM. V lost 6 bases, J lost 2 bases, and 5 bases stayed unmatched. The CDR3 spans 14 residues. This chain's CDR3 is CASRYRGRNYGYTF. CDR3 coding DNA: TGTGCCAGCAGGTACAGGGGGAGGAACTATGGCTACACCTTC.

The CDR3 nucleotides read TGTGCCAGCAGCGGGACACAGGGGATCGAGCAGTACTTC. Amino acids: CASSGTQGIEQYF. The rearrangement joins TRBV5-8 to TRBJ2-7; 7 nucleotides match TRBD1. CDR1 SGHTS and CDR2 YDEGEE come from the germline V gene. J was trimmed by 6 bases and V by 4 bases; bases with no gene match: 7. CDR3 length: 13 residues.

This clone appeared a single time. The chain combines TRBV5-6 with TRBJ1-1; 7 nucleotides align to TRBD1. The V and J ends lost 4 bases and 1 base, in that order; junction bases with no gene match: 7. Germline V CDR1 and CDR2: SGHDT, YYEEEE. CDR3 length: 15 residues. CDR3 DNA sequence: TGTGCCAGCAGCATCCGGGACAGACAGAACACTGAAGCTTTCTTT. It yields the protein CASSIRDRQNTEAFF.

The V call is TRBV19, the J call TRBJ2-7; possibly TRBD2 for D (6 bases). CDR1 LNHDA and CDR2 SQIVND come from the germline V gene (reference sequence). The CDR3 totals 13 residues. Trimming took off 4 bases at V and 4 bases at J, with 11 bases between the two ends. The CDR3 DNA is TGTGCCAGTAGTAGCGGGACTTTATACGAGCAGTACTTC. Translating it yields CASSSGTLYEQYF. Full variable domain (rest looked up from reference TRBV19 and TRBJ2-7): DGGITQSPKYLFRKEGQNVTLSCEQNLNHDAMYWYRQDPGQGLRLIYYSQIVNDFQKGDIAEGYSVSREKKESFPLTVTSAQKNPTAFYLCASSSGTLYEQYFGPGTRLTVT.

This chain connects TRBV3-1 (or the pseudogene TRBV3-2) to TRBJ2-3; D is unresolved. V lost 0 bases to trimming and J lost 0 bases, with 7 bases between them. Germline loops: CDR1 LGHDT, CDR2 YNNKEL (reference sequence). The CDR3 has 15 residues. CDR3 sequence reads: CASSQESRSTDTQYF. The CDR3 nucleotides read TGTGCCAGCAGCCAAGAAAGCCGTAGCACAGATACGCAGTATTTT.

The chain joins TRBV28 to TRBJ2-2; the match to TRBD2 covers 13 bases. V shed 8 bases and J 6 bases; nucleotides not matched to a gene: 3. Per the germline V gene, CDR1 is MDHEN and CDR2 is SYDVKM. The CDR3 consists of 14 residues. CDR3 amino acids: CASGTSGRAGELFF. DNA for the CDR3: TGTGCCAGCGGAACTAGCGGGAGGGCCGGGGAGCTGTTTTTT.

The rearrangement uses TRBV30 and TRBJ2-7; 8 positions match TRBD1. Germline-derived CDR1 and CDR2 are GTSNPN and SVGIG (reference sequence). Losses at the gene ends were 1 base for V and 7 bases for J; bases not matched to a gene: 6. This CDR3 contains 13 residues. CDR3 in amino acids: CAWSGQGFREQYF. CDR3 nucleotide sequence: TGTGCCTGGAGTGGACAGGGGTTCCGGGAGCAGTACTTC. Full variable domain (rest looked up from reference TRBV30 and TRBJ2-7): SQTIHQWPATLVQPVGSPLSLECTVEGTSNPNLYWYRQAAGRGLQLLFYSVGIGQISSEVPQNLSASRPQDRQFILSSKKLLLSDSGFYLCAWSGQGFREQYFGPGTRLTVT.

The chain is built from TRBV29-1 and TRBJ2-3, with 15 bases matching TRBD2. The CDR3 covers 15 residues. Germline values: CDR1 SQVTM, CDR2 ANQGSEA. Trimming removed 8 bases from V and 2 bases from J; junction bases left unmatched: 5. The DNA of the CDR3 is TGCAGCTCGAGGACTAGCGGGAGGGCCACAGATACGCAGTATTTT. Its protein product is CSSRTSGRATDTQYF.

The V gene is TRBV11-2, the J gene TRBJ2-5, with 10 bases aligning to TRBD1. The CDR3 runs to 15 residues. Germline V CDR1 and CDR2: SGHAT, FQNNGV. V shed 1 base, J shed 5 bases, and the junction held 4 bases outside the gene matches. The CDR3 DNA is TGTGCCAGCAGCTTAGGACAGGGGGCCCACGAGACCCAGTACTTC. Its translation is CASSLGQGAHETQYF.

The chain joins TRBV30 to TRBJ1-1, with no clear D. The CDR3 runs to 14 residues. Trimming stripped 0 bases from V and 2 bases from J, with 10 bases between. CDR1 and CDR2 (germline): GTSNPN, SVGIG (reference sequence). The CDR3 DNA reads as TGTGCCTGGAGTGTCGAGACAAGAAACACTGAAGCTTTCTTT. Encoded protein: CAWSVETRNTEAFF.